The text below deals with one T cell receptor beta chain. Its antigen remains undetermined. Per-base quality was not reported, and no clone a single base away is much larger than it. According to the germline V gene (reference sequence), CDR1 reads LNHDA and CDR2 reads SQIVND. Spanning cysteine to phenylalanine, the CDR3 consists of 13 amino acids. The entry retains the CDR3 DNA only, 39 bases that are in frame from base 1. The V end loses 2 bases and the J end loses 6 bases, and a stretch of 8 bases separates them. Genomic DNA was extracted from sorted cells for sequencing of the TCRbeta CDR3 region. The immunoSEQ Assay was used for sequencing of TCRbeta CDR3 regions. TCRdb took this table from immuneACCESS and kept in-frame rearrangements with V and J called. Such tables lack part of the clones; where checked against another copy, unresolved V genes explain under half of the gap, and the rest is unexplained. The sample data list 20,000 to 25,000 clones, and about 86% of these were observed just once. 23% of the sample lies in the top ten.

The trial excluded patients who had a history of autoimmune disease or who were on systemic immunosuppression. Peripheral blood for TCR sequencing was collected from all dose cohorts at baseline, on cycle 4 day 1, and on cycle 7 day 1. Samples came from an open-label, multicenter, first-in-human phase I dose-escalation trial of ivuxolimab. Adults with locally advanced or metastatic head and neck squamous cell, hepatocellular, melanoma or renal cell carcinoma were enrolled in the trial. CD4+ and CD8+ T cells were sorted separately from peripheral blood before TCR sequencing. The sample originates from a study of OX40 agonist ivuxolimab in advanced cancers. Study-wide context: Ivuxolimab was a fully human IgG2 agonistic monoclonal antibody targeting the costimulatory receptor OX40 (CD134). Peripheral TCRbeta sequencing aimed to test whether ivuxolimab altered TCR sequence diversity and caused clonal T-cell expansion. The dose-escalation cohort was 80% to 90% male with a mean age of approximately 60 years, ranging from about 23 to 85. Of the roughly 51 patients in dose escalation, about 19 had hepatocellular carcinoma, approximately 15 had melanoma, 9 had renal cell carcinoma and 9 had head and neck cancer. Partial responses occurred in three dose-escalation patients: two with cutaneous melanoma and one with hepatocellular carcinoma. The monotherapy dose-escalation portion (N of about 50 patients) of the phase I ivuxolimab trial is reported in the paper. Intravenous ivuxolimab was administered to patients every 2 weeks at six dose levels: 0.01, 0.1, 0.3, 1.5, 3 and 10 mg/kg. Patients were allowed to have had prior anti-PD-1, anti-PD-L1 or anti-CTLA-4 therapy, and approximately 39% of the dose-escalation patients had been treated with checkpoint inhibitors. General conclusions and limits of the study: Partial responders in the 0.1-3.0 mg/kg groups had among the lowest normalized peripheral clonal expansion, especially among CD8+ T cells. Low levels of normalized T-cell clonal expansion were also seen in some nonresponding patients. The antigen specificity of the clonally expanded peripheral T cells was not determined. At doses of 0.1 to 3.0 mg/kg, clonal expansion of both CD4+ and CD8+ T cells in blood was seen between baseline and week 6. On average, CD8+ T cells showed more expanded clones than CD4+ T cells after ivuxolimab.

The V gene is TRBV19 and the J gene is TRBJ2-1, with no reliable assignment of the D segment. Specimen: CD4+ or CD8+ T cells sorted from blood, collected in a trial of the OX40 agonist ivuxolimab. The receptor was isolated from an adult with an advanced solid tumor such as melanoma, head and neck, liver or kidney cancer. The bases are TGTGCCAGTAGTATAACTACTTTCAATGAGCAGTTCTTC. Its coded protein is CASSITTFNEQFF.